These 7 T cell receptor beta chains originate from one sample sequenced in a study of CD8 T cells in Susac syndrome. After extraction with the RNeasy kit, about 0.45 to 1 ug of the RNA was reverse transcribed using random hexamers. TCRdb processed the immunoSEQ multiplex PCR reads anew with MiXCR; each CDR3 protein has one entry. Here the sample spans about 120,000 distinct CDR3 sequences, around 95% being singletons. The sequenced sample was CD4+ T cells from PBMCs. Receptors originate from a human donor in good health.

This chain uses TRBV20-1 with TRBJ2-2; unclear D gene. V shed 0 bases and J shed 4 bases, with 15 bases lying between them. CDR3 length: 16 residues. Germline CDR1 DFQATT, CDR2 SNEGSKA (reference sequence). DNA for the CDR3: TGCAGTGCTAGAGATAAGATGGCTACCTCCACCGGGGAGCTGTTTTTT. Translated, it gives CSARDKMATSTGELFF.

The chain has TRBV5-6 and TRBJ1-2; D is unresolved. Trimming cost V 4 bases and J 6 bases, with 13 bases left between them. Germline V gives CDR1 SGHDT, CDR2 YYEEEE. CDR3 size: 13 residues. In DNA form, the CDR3 reads TGTGCCAGCAGCCACGGACCTTCGGATGGCTACACCTTC. Its translation is CASSHGPSDGYTF.

The V and J genes are TRBV27 and TRBJ1-1, with D unresolved. Between the trimmed V and J ends, which lost 5 bases and 1 base, there was a span of 8 bases. Germline V gives CDR1 MNHEY, CDR2 SMNVEV (reference sequence). The CDR3 is made up of 13 amino acids. In DNA, the CDR3 is TGTGCCAGCAGTCCCCGACGGAACACTGAAGCTTTCTTT. Its protein is CASSPRRNTEAFF.

This sequence joins TRBV19 and TRBJ2-7; 9 bases agree with TRBD2. The CDR3 totals 16 residues. The germline CDR1 and CDR2 sequences are LNHDA and SQIVND (reference sequence). V lost 6 bases, J lost 4 bases, and 13 bases stayed unmatched. CDR3 bases: TGTGCCAGTAGCTCACTAGAAGCGGGAGGAAGGTACGAGCAGTACTTC. It specifies CASSSLEAGGRYEQYF.

V is TRBV7-9 and J is TRBJ1-1, with D perhaps matching TRBD1 (6 bases). CDR3 length equals 15 residues. Trimming took 5 bases from V and 3 from J, leaving 16 bases between them. Per germline, CDR1 SEHNR and CDR2 FQNEAQ (reference sequence). This CDR3 reads CASSVYREVHTEAFF. The CDR3 DNA reads TGTGCCAGCAGCGTATACAGGGAAGTACACACTGAAGCTTTCTTT. Full variable domain (rest looked up from reference TRBV7-9 and TRBJ1-1): DTGVSQNPRHKITKRGQNVTFRCDPISEHNRLYWYRQTLGQGPEFLTYFQNEAQLEKSRLLSDRFSAERPKGSFSTLEIQRTEQGDSAMYLCASSVYREVHTEAFFGQGTRLTVV.

The chain uses TRBV27 and TRBJ2-5; no clear D gene. The V end lost 2 bases, the J end lost 5 bases, and 12 bases lay between the germline ends. The CDR3 has 14 residues. Germline CDR1 reads MNHEY; CDR2 reads SMNVEV (reference sequence). In DNA form, the CDR3 reads TGTGCCAGCAGTTTAGGTCTGTTCGGGGAGACCCAGTACTTC. Translation: CASSLGLFGETQYF.

This sequence joins TRBV20-1 and TRBJ2-7, with 8 bases fitting TRBD2. The CDR3 has 16 amino acids. The V gene end was trimmed by 6 bases and the J gene end by 4 bases; junction bases not matched to a gene: 17. Germline V lookup: CDR1 DFQATT, CDR2 SNEGSKA (reference sequence). The CDR3: CSAYSGSFLRGYEQYF. Written as DNA, the CDR3 is TGCAGTGCCTACAGCGGGAGCTTTTTGAGGGGATACGAGCAGTACTTC.